Listed below are T cell receptor beta chains from one sample, sequenced in a study of T cells in Graves' hyperthyroidism and ophthalmopathy. Each CDR3 protein gets one entry after TCRdb re-called the multiplex PCR reads with MiXCR. The table records 650,000 to 850,000 distinct CDR3 sequences, approximately 18% of them present only once. The sequenced sample was blood. The receptors originated from a woman in her forties or fifties with Graves' hyperthyroidism that later progressed to Graves' ophthalmopathy. CDR3s include the opening cysteine and the closing phenylalanine or tryptophan. D genes are given only for firm matches. The size of a clone is reported for some rows only, either as once, few or many, or as a class for expanded clones.

J gene	CDR3 length	clone size	V gene	D gene	CDR3 DNA	CDR3 protein
TRBJ1-2	12	.	TRBV2	.	TGTGCCAGAAGGGCCCCCGCTTATGGCTACACCTTC	CARRAPAYGYTF
TRBJ1-4	14	.	TRBV9	.	TGTGCCAGCAGCGTAGTAGGAACTAATGAAAAACTGTTTTTT	CASSVVGTNEKLFF
TRBJ2-1	18	few	TRBV7-8	TRBD2	TGTGCCAGCAGCTTAGTGCTAACCCCCAGCGGGGGCTACAATGAGCAGTTCTTC	CASSLVLTPSGGYNEQFF
TRBJ2-1	15	many	TRBV12-5	.	TGTGCTAGTGGTGCAGGACCGGACCGCAACAATGAGCAGTTCTTC	CASGAGPDRNNEQFF
TRBJ2-7	14	many	TRBV30	.	TGTGCCTGGAGCCAAAGACTTGACTCCTACGAGCAGTACTTC	CAWSQRLDSYEQYF
TRBJ1-2	16	many	TRBV2	TRBD1	TGTGCCAGCAGTGACTTTGGGACAGAAGGTACCTATGGCTACACCTTC	CASSDFGTEGTYGYTF
TRBJ2-7	15	few	TRBV7-2	TRBD2	TGTGCCAGCAGCTTCGGTCTGGGGGGGGCCTACGAGCAGTACTTC	CASSFGLGGAYEQYF
TRBJ2-1	10	many	TRBV20-1	.	TGCAGTGCTAGCAACAATGAGCAGTTCTTC	CSASNNEQFF
TRBJ2-5	13	many	TRBV20-1	TRBD2	TGCAGTGCTGGGGGACTATACCAAGAGACCCAGTACTTC	CSAGGLYQETQYF
TRBJ2-2	12	.	TRBV20-1	TRBD1	TGCGGGGGACAGGGAGTGAACGGGGAGCTGTTTTTT	CGGQGVNGELFF
TRBJ1-6	13	many	TRBV11-2	.	TGTGCCAGCAGCAGACAGAATAATTCACCCCTCCACTTT	CASSRQNNSPLHF
TRBJ1-1	13	many	TRBV20-1	TRBD1	TGCAGTGCACCCTGGACAGGGAGGCCTGAAGCTTTCTTT	CSAPWTGRPEAFF
TRBJ2-5	16	.	TRBV29-1	TRBD2	TGCAGCGTTGAAGATCTAGCGGGGGGGCTTCAAGAGACCCAGTACTTC	CSVEDLAGGLQETQYF
TRBJ2-2	14	few	TRBV7-3	.	TGTGCCAGCACCGAAACTGGAAACACCGGGGAGCTGTTTTTT	CASTETGNTGELFF
TRBJ2-5	15	.	TRBV5-6	TRBD2	TGTGCCAGCAGTCAGCCGGGACTAGCTCAAGAGACCCAGTACTTC	CASSQPGLAQETQYF
TRBJ2-2	15	.	TRBV9	TRBD2	TGTGCCAGCAGCTTTCCAGCGGGGGAGACCGGGGAGCTGTTTTTT	CASSFPAGETGELFF
TRBJ1-6	15	.	TRBV19	TRBD1	TGTGCCAGTTGGGGACAGGGCGACTATAATTCACCCCTCCACTTT	CASWGQGDYNSPLHF
TRBJ1-6	15	few	TRBV20-1	.	TGCAGTGCTAGGAAGGGTTTCACCTATAATTCACCCCTCCACTTT	CSARKGFTYNSPLHF
TRBJ1-2	15	once	TRBV18	TRBD1	TGTGCCAGCTCACCGGGCCGGGACAGGGCCTATGGCTACACCTTC	CASSPGRDRAYGYTF
TRBJ1-2	13	.	TRBV9	.	TGTGCCAGCAGCCCCGCGCAGGGCTATGGCTACACCTTC	CASSPAQGYGYTF
TRBJ1-3	13	.	TRBV30	.	TGTGCCTGGAGGAAGGGCACGGGAAACACCATATATTTT	CAWRKGTGNTIYF
TRBJ2-3	16	many	TRBV6-6	TRBD1	TGTGCCAGCAGTTACTCAAGGACAGGGTCGACAGATACGCAGTATTTT	CASSYSRTGSTDTQYF
TRBJ1-1	15	.	TRBV7-9	.	TGTGCCAGCAGCTTAGGATCAGGGGCTGGCACTGAAGCTTTCTTT	CASSLGSGAGTEAFF
TRBJ2-7	15	many	TRBV30	TRBD1	TGTGCCTGGAGGGGGTCGGGACAGCTCTCCTACGAGCAGTACTTC	CAWRGSGQLSYEQYF
TRBJ1-1	19	.	TRBV12-5	.	TGTGCTAGTGGTTTGGTATGGATACCTAGGACAGTATTGAACACTGAAGCTTTCTTT	CASGLVWIPRTVLNTEAFF
TRBJ2-2	15	few	TRBV5-1	TRBD1	TGCGCCAGCAGCTTGAACAGGGGCGACACCGGGGAGCTGTTTTTT	CASSLNRGDTGELFF
TRBJ2-5	18	.	TRBV6-1	TRBD1	TGTGCCAGCTCTAGACTCTATACAAACAGGGGGCTTGTGGAGACCCAGTACTTC	CASSRLYTNRGLVETQYF
TRBJ1-3	15	many	TRBV6-5	.	TGTGCCAGCAGCTCTCGACGGGACTCTGGAAACACCATATATTTT	CASSSRRDSGNTIYF
TRBJ2-1	13	many	TRBV11-2	.	TGTGCCAGCAGCTTAAACGGCCCTATGGAGCAGTTCTTC	CASSLNGPMEQFF
TRBJ2-2	15	.	TRBV10-3	.	TGTGCCATCAGTGAGTCCCGCTGGAACACCGGGGAGCTGTTTTTT	CAISESRWNTGELFF
TRBJ1-6	16	few	TRBV9	.	TGTGCCAGCAGCGTAGATGGCCGCCTCGGGGATTCACCCCTCCACTTT	CASSVDGRLGDSPLHF
TRBJ2-2	16	.	TRBV9	TRBD1	TGTGCCAGCAGCCGGTCGACAGGGTCGAACACCGGGGAGCTGTTTTTT	CASSRSTGSNTGELFF
TRBJ1-1	14	many	TRBV3-1	.	TGTGCCAGCAGCCAGCTCCCGGGGAACACTGAAGCTTTCTTT	CASSQLPGNTEAFF
TRBJ2-5	15	few	TRBV6-6	TRBD1	TGTGCCAGCAGTTACGAGACAGGGGGTTCGGGGACCCAGTACTTC	CASSYETGGSGTQYF
TRBJ2-5	14	.	TRBV20-1	TRBD1	TGCAGTGCTAGAGGAGGGGGCTCGGGAGAGACCCAGTACTTC	CSARGGGSGETQYF
TRBJ2-1	14	few	TRBV19	.	TGTGCCAGTAGTGGGAGAGGAGAATACAATGAGCAGTTCTTC	CASSGRGEYNEQFF
TRBJ2-1	15	.	TRBV3-1	.	TGTGCCAGCAGCCATGACTACTTCTCCTACAATGAGCAGTTCTTC	CASSHDYFSYNEQFF